Listed below are T cell receptor beta chains from one sample, sequenced in a study of control samples from healthy donors and cancer patients. Method: immunoSEQ multiplex PCR; TCRdb's copy keeps in-frame clones and lacks some. The table has around 64,000 clones, roughly 87% seen once; the top ten hold around 5.1%. Material: PBMCs. These receptor sequences come from a man between 60 and 75 years old with colorectal cancer. Each CDR3 is given with its conserved first and last residue. The D gene is left open where the match is weak. Size values are once, few and many counts, or a class for expanded clones, and some rows have none.

V gene	J gene	D gene	CDR3 length	clone size	CDR3 DNA	CDR3 protein
TRBV27	TRBJ2-7	.	14	.	TGTGCCAGCAGTTTATTTATGAGCTCCTACGAGCAGTACTTC	CASSLFMSSYEQYF
TRBV6-1	TRBJ2-1	TRBD1	15	.	TGTGCCAGCAGTGAAGTGGGACAGGGAGACAATGAGCAGTTCTTC	CASSEVGQGDNEQFF
TRBV15	TRBJ2-1	.	14	.	TGTGCCACCAGCAGGGGGGGCTCCTACAATGAGCAGTTCTTC	CATSRGGSYNEQFF
TRBV4-1	TRBJ1-2	TRBD1	15	.	TGCGCCAGCAGTTTTACGGGACAGGGCACGGGTGGCTACACCTTC	CASSFTGQGTGGYTF
TRBV27	TRBJ2-5	.	14	.	TGTGCCAGCAGGGGAGGGGCAGGGGAAGAGACCCAGTACTTC	CASRGGAGEETQYF
TRBV30	TRBJ1-2	.	11	once	TGTGCCTGTCGCGGGGGGGTGGACTACACCTTC	CACRGGVDYTF
TRBV10-3	TRBJ2-7	TRBD1	14	.	TGTGCCATCACCGCGGGACAGGGGTTGTACGAGCAGTACTTC	CAITAGQGLYEQYF
TRBV27	TRBJ1-1	.	11	.	TGTGCCACCAGGGGTATCACTGAAGCTTTCTTT	CATRGITEAFF
TRBV2	TRBJ2-1	.	14	.	TGTGCCAGCAGTGCCGGGGGCCCCTACAATGAGCAGTTCTTC	CASSAGGPYNEQFF
TRBV28	TRBJ2-2	.	16	.	TGTGCCAGCATCTCCCTTGGGCAGGCGTACACCGGGGAGCTGTTTTTT	CASISLGQAYTGELFF
TRBV9	TRBJ1-5	TRBD1	16	.	TGTGCCAGCAGCCCCGGGACAGGGGGTAGCAATCAGCCCCAGCATTTT	CASSPGTGGSNQPQHF
TRBV11-2	TRBJ2-1	.	14	.	TGTGCCAGCAGCTTATTACCTAGCGAGAATGAGCAGTTCTTC	CASSLLPSENEQFF
TRBV4-1	TRBJ1-5	.	15	.	TGCGCCAGCAGCCAAGATGTGGGTAGCAATCAGCCCCAGCATTTT	CASSQDVGSNQPQHF
TRBV12-3/TRBV12-4	TRBJ2-7	TRBD1	12	.	TGTGCCAGCAGCCCAGGACAGGGGAGGGAGGTCTTC	CASSPGQGREVF
TRBV11-3	TRBJ2-5	.	15	.	TGTGCCAGCAGCTTAGTTGCTGGGTACCAAGAGACCCAGTACTTC	CASSLVAGYQETQYF
TRBV5-1	TRBJ1-2	.	12	.	TGCGCCAGCAGCTGGAGGGGGAGCGGCTACACCTTC	CASSWRGSGYTF
TRBV2	TRBJ1-6	.	16	few	TGTGCCAGCAGTGAAGCAGGGACCCGCCCTGGTTCACCCCTCCACTTT	CASSEAGTRPGSPLHF
TRBV7-6	TRBJ2-3	.	13	.	TGTGCCAGCAGCGAACGGGACGGGGATACGCAGTATTTT	CASSERDGDTQYF
TRBV19	TRBJ1-5	TRBD1	15	once	TGTGCCAGTACCCCAAACAGGGGACTTAATCAGCCCCAGCATTTT	CASTPNRGLNQPQHF
TRBV6-6	TRBJ1-1	.	15	.	TGTGCCAGCAGTACGGGACCCAACTGGGGCACTGAAGCTTTCTTT	CASSTGPNWGTEAFF
TRBV30	TRBJ1-3	TRBD1	13	.	TGTGCCTGGAACAGGGGCTCTGGAAACACCATATATTTT	CAWNRGSGNTIYF
TRBV27	TRBJ1-2	.	13	.	TGTGCCAGCAGTCCCCAGGTGGACTATGGCTACACCTTC	CASSPQVDYGYTF
TRBV5-8	TRBJ1-6	.	13	.	TGTGCCAGCAGCTTGGAGGGACGCTCACCCCTCCACTTT	CASSLEGRSPLHF
TRBV6-1	TRBJ1-5	.	16	.	TGTGCCAGCAGTGGCTTTACGGTCGGGGCGGGCCAGCCCCAGCATTTT	CASSGFTVGAGQPQHF
TRBV3-1/TRBV3-2	TRBJ2-7	TRBD1	16	.	TGTGCCAGCAGCCAGGGGGACAGCTCATGGGGCTACGAGCAGTACTTC	CASSQGDSSWGYEQYF
TRBV30	TRBJ1-3	.	15	.	TGTGCCTGGAGGCGAGTGAGGGGGGCTGGAAACACCATATATTTT	CAWRRVRGAGNTIYF
TRBV28	TRBJ2-6	.	14	.	TGTGCCAGCAGTGAGACAGTCGGGGCCAACGTCCTGACTTTC	CASSETVGANVLTF
TRBV4-2	TRBJ2-7	TRBD1	16	.	TGTGCCAGCAGCCAACCTGCCGGGACAGGTGCTTACGAGCAGTACTTC	CASSQPAGTGAYEQYF